A selection of T cell receptor beta chains follows, all from one sample in a study of OX40 agonist ivuxolimab in advanced cancers. Some clones are missing from TCRdb's copy, which holds only in-frame ones; the method was immunoSEQ multiplex PCR. The data hold tens of thousands of clones, with roughly 89% observed a single time. The material was CD4+ or CD8+ T cells sorted from blood, obtained in a trial of the OX40 agonist ivuxolimab. Every receptor here comes from an adult with an advanced solid tumor such as melanoma, head and neck, liver or kidney cancer. Each CDR3 is given with its conserved first and last residue. Fields, in order: J gene, D gene, V gene, clone size, CDR3 protein, CDR3 DNA. A D gene is named only where the DNA matches it firmly. Clone size, where shown, is once, few, many, or a class for clones that have expanded.

j_gene: TRBJ2-3; d_gene: TRBD2; v_gene: TRBV4-2; abundance: few; CDR3aa: CASSQDPTDYGGGTQYF; CDR3nt: TGTGCCAGCAGCCAAGATCCAACAGACTACGGGGGGGGTACGCAGTATTTT
j_gene: TRBJ1-5; d_gene: -; v_gene: TRBV28; abundance: once; CDR3aa: CASSPGVAQPQHF; CDR3nt: TGTGCCAGCAGTCCAGGGGTTGCTCAGCCCCAGCATTTT
j_gene: TRBJ2-7; d_gene: -; v_gene: TRBV25-1; abundance: once; CDR3aa: CASSAPGRSSYEQYF; CDR3nt: TGTGCCAGCAGTGCTCCGGGACGTAGCTCCTACGAGCAGTACTTC
j_gene: TRBJ1-5; d_gene: -; v_gene: TRBV7-2; abundance: -; CDR3aa: CASSLSTGSSNQPQHF; CDR3nt: TGTGCCAGCAGCTTATCCACGGGAAGTAGCAATCAGCCCCAGCATTTT
j_gene: TRBJ2-7; d_gene: -; v_gene: TRBV5-1; abundance: -; CDR3aa: CASSSSRSYEQYF; CDR3nt: TGCGCCAGCAGCTCGAGTCGTTCCTACGAGCAGTACTTC
j_gene: TRBJ2-1; d_gene: -; v_gene: TRBV6-5; abundance: -; CDR3aa: CASSLTVSSYNEQFF; CDR3nt: TGTGCCAGCAGTCTGACAGTTAGCTCCTACAATGAGCAGTTCTTC
j_gene: TRBJ2-1; d_gene: TRBD2; v_gene: TRBV28; abundance: -; CDR3aa: CASTDRDYAEQFF; CDR3nt: TGTGCCAGCACAGACCGGGACTACGCTGAGCAGTTCTTC
j_gene: TRBJ2-7; d_gene: TRBD1; v_gene: TRBV5-1; abundance: -; CDR3aa: CASSLGTGGEQYF; CDR3nt: TGCGCCAGCAGCTTGGGGACAGGAGGCGAGCAGTACTTC
j_gene: TRBJ1-5; d_gene: -; v_gene: TRBV7-2; abundance: once; CDR3aa: CASSLVSNQPQHF; CDR3nt: TGTGCCAGCAGCCTGGTGAGCAATCAGCCCCAGCATTTT
j_gene: TRBJ2-1; d_gene: -; v_gene: TRBV5-1; abundance: once; CDR3aa: CASSLAGLNEQFF; CDR3nt: TGCGCCAGCAGCTTGGCCGGGCTAAATGAGCAGTTCTTC
j_gene: TRBJ2-3; d_gene: TRBD1; v_gene: TRBV19; abundance: once; CDR3aa: CASSIGRTGADTQYF; CDR3nt: TGTGCCAGTAGTATAGGCAGGACAGGGGCAGATACGCAGTATTTT
j_gene: TRBJ1-5; d_gene: -; v_gene: TRBV5-6; abundance: -; CDR3aa: CASSRGTINQPQHF; CDR3nt: TGTGCCAGCAGCAGAGGTACCATCAATCAGCCCCAGCATTTT
j_gene: TRBJ1-6; d_gene: TRBD1; v_gene: TRBV2; abundance: -; CDR3aa: CARRTGVNSPLHF; CDR3nt: TGTGCCAGGCGGACAGGGGTTAATTCACCCCTCCACTTT
j_gene: TRBJ1-2; d_gene: -; v_gene: TRBV9; abundance: once; CDR3aa: CASSVDGTTNYGYTF; CDR3nt: TGTGCCAGCAGCGTAGATGGCACTACTAACTATGGCTACACCTTC
j_gene: TRBJ1-5; d_gene: -; v_gene: TRBV27; abundance: -; CDR3aa: CASSPVGSNQPQHF; CDR3nt: TGTGCCAGCAGTCCGGTGGGGAGCAATCAGCCCCAGCATTTT
j_gene: TRBJ1-1; d_gene: -; v_gene: TRBV5-1; abundance: -; CDR3aa: CASSFGEVGTEAFF; CDR3nt: TGCGCCAGCAGCTTCGGGGAGGTGGGGACTGAAGCTTTCTTT
j_gene: TRBJ2-1; d_gene: -; v_gene: TRBV2; abundance: -; CDR3aa: CASRRGTNYNEQFF; CDR3nt: TGTGCCAGCAGGAGGGGGACCAATTACAATGAGCAGTTCTTC
j_gene: TRBJ2-2; d_gene: TRBD1; v_gene: TRBV28; abundance: -; CDR3aa: CASSLGTGVNGLPTGELFF; CDR3nt: TGTGCCAGCAGTTTAGGGACAGGGGTCAATGGACTACCCACCGGGGAGCTGTTTTTT
j_gene: TRBJ2-2; d_gene: -; v_gene: TRBV27; abundance: -; CDR3aa: CASSEDGELFF; CDR3nt: TGTGCCAGCAGTGAGGACGGGGAGCTGTTTTTT
j_gene: TRBJ2-5; d_gene: -; v_gene: TRBV6-5; abundance: -; CDR3aa: CASSGDSQETQYF; CDR3nt: TGTGCCAGCAGTGGGGACTCCCAAGAGACCCAGTACTTC
j_gene: TRBJ1-5; d_gene: -; v_gene: TRBV19; abundance: few; CDR3aa: CASSIGRDGSNQPQHF; CDR3nt: TGTGCCAGTAGTATAGGCAGGGACGGTAGCAATCAGCCCCAGCATTTT
j_gene: TRBJ1-1; d_gene: -; v_gene: TRBV5-1; abundance: -; CDR3aa: CASSLDNFDTEAFF; CDR3nt: TGCGCCAGCAGCCTGGACAACTTCGACACTGAAGCTTTCTTT
j_gene: TRBJ1-1; d_gene: TRBD1; v_gene: TRBV28; abundance: -; CDR3aa: CASSPPSGTGGTGFSEAFF; CDR3nt: TGTGCCAGCAGTCCTCCCTCCGGGACAGGGGGCACTGGCTTCTCTGAAGCTTTCTTT
j_gene: TRBJ1-2; d_gene: -; v_gene: TRBV28; abundance: -; CDR3aa: CASSFLAEYGYTF; CDR3nt: TGTGCCAGCAGTTTCTTAGCAGAGTATGGCTACACCTTC
j_gene: TRBJ1-5; d_gene: -; v_gene: TRBV4-3; abundance: -; CDR3aa: CASSQDTDQPQHF; CDR3nt: TGCGCCAGCAGCCAGGATACAGATCAGCCCCAGCATTTT
j_gene: TRBJ2-5; d_gene: -; v_gene: TRBV11-1; abundance: -; CDR3aa: CASSPQPGGGETQYF; CDR3nt: TGTGCCAGCAGCCCCCAGCCGGGGGGCGGAGAGACCCAGTACTTC
j_gene: TRBJ2-2; d_gene: -; v_gene: TRBV5-1; abundance: -; CDR3aa: CASSLQPGELFF; CDR3nt: TGCGCCAGCAGCTTACAGCCGGGGGAGCTGTTTTTT
j_gene: TRBJ1-1; d_gene: TRBD1; v_gene: TRBV19; abundance: -; CDR3aa: CASSPQGRTEAFF; CDR3nt: TGTGCCAGTAGCCCACAGGGGAGGACTGAAGCTTTCTTT
j_gene: TRBJ2-3; d_gene: TRBD1; v_gene: TRBV11-1; abundance: -; CDR3aa: CASSFGQGTDTQYF; CDR3nt: TGTGCCAGCAGCTTCGGACAGGGGACAGATACGCAGTATTTT
j_gene: TRBJ2-7; d_gene: TRBD1; v_gene: TRBV19; abundance: -; CDR3aa: CASSIPGQGRYEQYF; CDR3nt: TGTGCCAGTAGTATTCCGGGACAGGGAAGGTACGAGCAGTACTTC
j_gene: TRBJ1-2; d_gene: -; v_gene: TRBV7-9; abundance: once; CDR3aa: CASSSLGFRGGGYTF; CDR3nt: TGTGCCAGCAGCTCCCTCGGGTTCCGGGGCGGGGGCTACACCTTC
j_gene: TRBJ1-3; d_gene: -; v_gene: TRBV5-6; abundance: -; CDR3aa: CASSFFMGNTIYF; CDR3nt: TGTGCCAGCAGCTTTTTCATGGGAAACACCATATATTTT
j_gene: TRBJ2-2; d_gene: -; v_gene: TRBV28; abundance: -; CDR3aa: CASISGNTGELFF; CDR3nt: TGTGCCAGCATAAGCGGCAACACCGGGGAGCTGTTTTTT
j_gene: TRBJ2-1; d_gene: -; v_gene: TRBV28; abundance: -; CDR3aa: CASSAGGLRTNEQFF; CDR3nt: TGTGCCAGCAGTGCCGGGGGACTCCGGACGAATGAGCAGTTCTTC
j_gene: TRBJ2-5; d_gene: -; v_gene: TRBV6-5; abundance: -; CDR3aa: CASSYSAALSGETQYF; CDR3nt: TGTGCCAGCAGTTACTCGGCGGCGTTGTCAGGAGAGACCCAGTACTTC
j_gene: TRBJ1-5; d_gene: TRBD1; v_gene: TRBV10-3; abundance: -; CDR3aa: CAISVGQGQPQHF; CDR3nt: TGTGCCATCAGTGTGGGACAGGGTCAGCCCCAGCATTTT
j_gene: TRBJ2-7; d_gene: -; v_gene: TRBV5-4; abundance: -; CDR3aa: CASSLTGSYEQYF; CDR3nt: TGTGCCAGCAGCTTGACGGGCTCCTACGAGCAGTACTTC
j_gene: TRBJ2-5; d_gene: -; v_gene: TRBV4-3; abundance: -; CDR3aa: CASSQDQVPETQYF; CDR3nt: TGCGCCAGCAGCCAAGATCAGGTTCCGGAGACCCAGTACTTC
j_gene: TRBJ1-1; d_gene: TRBD1; v_gene: TRBV6-6; abundance: -; CDR3aa: CASSPGQGRWAFF; CDR3nt: TGTGCCAGCAGTCCCGGACAGGGCCGATGGGCTTTCTTT
j_gene: TRBJ1-5; d_gene: -; v_gene: TRBV19; abundance: -; CDR3aa: CASSRQASPNQPQHF; CDR3nt: TGTGCCAGTAGTAGACAAGCGAGCCCGAATCAGCCCCAGCATTTT
j_gene: TRBJ2-1; d_gene: TRBD1; v_gene: TRBV7-3; abundance: -; CDR3aa: CASSLNAPGTADYNEQFF; CDR3nt: TGTGCCAGCAGCTTAAATGCTCCCGGGACAGCGGATTACAATGAGCAGTTCTTC
j_gene: TRBJ2-3; d_gene: -; v_gene: TRBV20-1; abundance: -; CDR3aa: CSAEVRDTQYF; CDR3nt: TGCAGTGCAGAGGTTAGAGATACGCAGTATTTT
j_gene: TRBJ1-2; d_gene: TRBD1; v_gene: TRBV6-5; abundance: -; CDR3aa: CASRRKGTGAYGYTF; CDR3nt: TGTGCCAGCAGAAGGAAGGGGACAGGGGCGTATGGCTACACCTTC
j_gene: TRBJ2-2; d_gene: TRBD1; v_gene: TRBV9; abundance: -; CDR3aa: CASSSDRGESGELFF; CDR3nt: TGTGCCAGCAGCTCAGACAGGGGGGAAAGCGGGGAGCTGTTTTTT
j_gene: TRBJ2-5; d_gene: TRBD1; v_gene: TRBV5-1; abundance: -; CDR3aa: CASSPDRGTETQYF; CDR3nt: TGCGCCAGCAGCCCCGACAGGGGCACAGAGACCCAGTACTTC
j_gene: TRBJ2-1; d_gene: TRBD1; v_gene: TRBV7-3; abundance: -; CDR3aa: CASSPRDSLTKNNEQFF; CDR3nt: TGTGCCAGCAGTCCCCGGGACAGCCTTACGAAGAACAATGAGCAGTTCTTC
j_gene: TRBJ2-7; d_gene: TRBD1; v_gene: TRBV28; abundance: -; CDR3aa: CASSGQGANRYEQYF; CDR3nt: TGTGCCAGCAGTGGACAGGGGGCGAATCGCTACGAGCAGTACTTC